A single sample gave rise to the 17 T cell receptor beta chains below, sequenced in a study of blood T cell repertoires in COVID-19. Sequencing used immunoSEQ multiplex PCR; TCRdb keeps in-frame clones, though not all of them. The repertoire consists of about 230,000 clones, with roughly 85% occurring once and the leading ten covering around 0.97%. Sequencing input: peripheral blood. All receptors come from a man aged 35-49 years with acute or convalescent COVID-19.

The rearrangement joins TRBV4-1 to TRBJ2-5; no reliable D call. The germline V gene encodes CDR1 MGHRA and CDR2 YSYEKL. The CDR3 covers 13 residues. The germline V and J ends were trimmed by 2 bases and 5 bases, with 9 bases remaining between them. CDR3 sequence reads: CASSQWQKETQYF. For the CDR3, the DNA is TGCGCCAGCAGCCAATGGCAGAAGGAGACCCAGTACTTC.

The genes are TRBV7-9 and TRBJ2-7; D might be TRBD2 (6 bases). The germline gives CDR1 SEHNR, CDR2 FQNEAQ (reference sequence). Trimming stripped 1 base from V and 0 bases from J, with 13 bases between. The CDR3 is 16 amino acids. This CDR3 is CASSLGVGGDSYEQYF. In nucleotides, the CDR3 is TGTGCCAGCAGCTTAGGGGTAGGAGGGGACTCCTACGAGCAGTACTTC.

The V call is TRBV4-3, the J call TRBJ2-7; 11 bases fit TRBD2. V dropped 5 bases and J dropped 4; count of bases not matched to a gene: 4. Germline values: CDR1 LGHNA, CDR2 YSLEER. This CDR3 contains 14 residues. In DNA, the CDR3 is TGCGCCAGCAGCGTCGGACTAGCGGGTTACGAGCAGTACTTC. This sequence encodes CASSVGLAGYEQYF.

The V call is TRBV2, the J call TRBJ1-6, with D unresolved. Germline values: CDR1 SNHLY, CDR2 FYNNEI. The CDR3 consists of 16 residues. Trimming left V 7 bases short and J 5 bases short, with 18 bases between. The CDR3 here is CASTPVAGGNNSPLHF. CDR3 nucleotide sequence: TGTGCCAGCACCCCTGTGGCGGGAGGGAATAATTCACCCCTCCACTTT.

The V gene is TRBV9, the J gene TRBJ1-1; 8 bases fit TRBD1. The CDR3 sequence is 16 residues long. Per germline, CDR1 SGDLS and CDR2 YYNGEE. The V and J ends lost 3 bases and 2 bases, in that order; junction bases with no gene match: 9. The CDR3 protein is CASSGRSGQGNTEAFF. The CDR3 DNA reads as TGTGCCAGCAGCGGGCGGTCCGGACAGGGAAACACTGAAGCTTTCTTT.

V gene TRBV11-2 combines with J gene TRBJ1-3; 7 bases match TRBD1. Germline V CDR1 and CDR2: SGHAT, FQNNGV. The CDR3 contains 17 residues. V was pared by 1 base and J by 0 bases, with 6 bases of the junction left unmatched. CDR3 sequence: CASSLGWDRSSGNTIYF. The DNA for the CDR3 is TGTGCCAGCAGCTTAGGGTGGGACAGATCCTCTGGAAACACCATATATTTT. Full variable domain (remainder filled in from reference TRBV11-2 and TRBJ1-3): EAGVAQSPRYKIIEKRQSVAFWCNPISGHATLYWYQQILGQGPKLLIQFQNNGVVDDSQLPKDRFSAERLKGVDSTLKIQPAKLEDSAVYLCASSLGWDRSSGNTIYFGEGSWLTVV.

The chain uses TRBV3-1 (or the pseudogene TRBV3-2) and TRBJ1-6; 8 positions match TRBD1. Germline V gene data show CDR1 as LGHDT and CDR2 as YNNKEL (reference sequence). J lost 9 bases, V lost 4 bases, and 11 bases had no gene match. The CDR3 runs to 16 residues. CDR3 sequence: CASSLGQGALTSPLHF. The CDR3 DNA is TGTGCCAGCAGCCTAGGACAGGGAGCATTAACTTCACCCCTCCACTTT.

This clone has only a few counts. In DNA form, the CDR3 reads TGTGCCAGCAATTCGGGGTATGGCTACACCTTC. Translated, it gives CASNSGYGYTF. The J gene is TRBJ1-2, the V gene TRBV12-3 or TRBV12-4, with D hard to call. The germline V and J ends were trimmed by 7 bases and 5 bases, with 8 bases remaining between them. There are 11 residues in the CDR3.

This chain joins TRBV6-6 and TRBJ1-4; 7 nucleotides align to TRBD1. CDR1 is MNHNY, CDR2 SVGAGI, per germline (reference sequence). V shed 10 bases and J 0 bases; nucleotides not matched to a gene: 11. CDR3 length: 16 residues. CDR3 sequence: CATSRGQSATNEKLFF. CDR3 DNA: TGTGCCACCTCCCGGGGACAGAGTGCAACTAATGAAAAACTGTTTTTT.

V and J are TRBV14 and TRBJ1-1; 12 nucleotides match TRBD1. The CDR3 has 16 residues. J gave up 1 base and V 4 bases, and 4 bases lay outside the gene matches. Germline V gene data show CDR1 as SGHDN and CDR2 as FVKESK. CDR3 region: CASSPAGQGANTEAFF. The CDR3 nucleotides read TGTGCCAGCAGCCCCGCGGGACAGGGGGCGAACACTGAAGCTTTCTTT.

The genes are TRBV19 and TRBJ1-6; 8 bases agree with TRBD1. Trimming took 3 bases from V and 8 from J; bases not matched to a gene: 3. Germline CDR1 LNHDA, CDR2 SQIVND (reference sequence). The CDR3 has 14 residues. DNA of the CDR3: TGTGCCAGTAGTATGATGGACAGGGATTCACCCCTCCACTTT. It yields the protein CASSMMDRDSPLHF. Filled out from reference TRBV19 and TRBJ1-6, the complete variable domain reads DGGITQSPKYLFRKEGQNVTLSCEQNLNHDAMYWYRQDPGQGLRLIYYSQIVNDFQKGDIAEGYSVSREKKESFPLTVTSAQKNPTAFYLCASSMMDRDSPLHFGNGTRLTVT.

The chain employs TRBV2 and TRBJ2-1; possibly TRBD2 for D (5 bases). Germline CDR1 SNHLY, CDR2 FYNNEI. This CDR3 spans 16 amino acids. Deletions cut 1 base from V and 3 bases from J, with 13 bases between. The CDR3 reads CASSEDAGEVYNEQFF. The CDR3 nucleotides are TGTGCCAGCAGTGAAGATGCCGGGGAAGTCTACAATGAGCAGTTCTTC.

V usage is TRBV7-9 and J usage is TRBJ1-6, with D perhaps matching TRBD1 (6 bases). Germline lookup yields CDR1 SEHNR and CDR2 FQNEAQ (reference sequence). V was trimmed by 0 bases and J by 7 bases, leaving 10 bases between them. This CDR3 spans 15 amino acids. CDR3 coding DNA: TGTGCCAGCAGCTTAGCGCAGGGGACCAATTCACCCCTCCACTTT. Protein sequence: CASSLAQGTNSPLHF.

The chain couples TRBV30 to TRBJ1-6; D call uncertain. Germline V lookup: CDR1 GTSNPN, CDR2 SVGIG (reference sequence). This CDR3 contains 13 residues. Trimming removed 3 bases from V and 5 bases from J, with 8 bases in between. As DNA, the CDR3 is TGTGCCTGGAGGAGGCAAGATAATTCACCCCTCCACTTT. Translating gives CAWRRQDNSPLHF.

The chain uses TRBV6-5 and TRBJ1-6; 7 bases map to TRBD1. Germline V gene data show CDR1 as MNHEY and CDR2 as SVGAGI. V dropped 6 bases and J dropped 13; count of bases not matched to a gene: 9. The CDR3 contains 13 residues. The CDR3 DNA follows: TGTGCCAGCAGGGGGACAGACTACTCCCCCCTCCACTTT. Translation: CASRGTDYSPLHF.

This clone was seen a single time. The DNA of the CDR3 is TGTGCCAGCAGTTCAACGGACAGGGGGCAAATTAACACCGGGGAGCTGTTTTTT. Encoded protein: CASSSTDRGQINTGELFF. The V gene is TRBV6-2 or TRBV6-3, the J gene TRBJ2-2, with 11 bases lining up with TRBD1. V was clipped by 4 bases and J by 2 bases; unmatched bases: 9. The length of the CDR3 is 18 residues. Germline assignment: CDR1 MNHEY and CDR2 SVGEGT.

The chain is built from TRBV25-1 and TRBJ2-7, with a weak D call TRBD2 (5 bases). V gave up 0 bases and J gave up 6 bases, with 9 bases separating them. The CDR3 covers 13 residues. The V gene's germline CDR1 is MGHDK and CDR2 SYGVNS. The CDR3 reads CASSEYGVAEQYF. The CDR3, as DNA: TGTGCCAGCAGTGAATACGGGGTAGCCGAGCAGTACTTC.